This T cell receptor (beta chain) was sequenced for a study of blood T cell repertoires in COVID-19. Here immunoSEQ multiplex PCR was the method, and the copy in TCRdb shows in-frame clones only, minus some. This table holds about 310,000 clones, about 87% found once. The sample taken for sequencing was peripheral blood. This clonotype was sampled from a woman between 50 and 59 years old who had recovered from COVID-19.

CDR3 DNA sequence: TGCGCCAGCAGCTTAATAGCCCCTGCAGACTACAATGAGCAGTTCTTC. It translates to CASSLIAPADYNEQFF. The chain combines TRBV5-1 with TRBJ2-1, with unresolved D. CDR3 size: 16 residues. Germline V gives CDR1 SGHRS, CDR2 YFSETQ. The V end lost 2 bases, the J end lost 3 bases, and 15 bases lay between the germline ends.